This TCR beta chain was obtained from a study of beta chain features in type 1 diabetes. The sequenced template was cDNA made from the entire isolated RNA. Assay: immunoSEQ multiplex PCR; the TCRdb copy retains only in-frame clones and omits some. The table lists some 150,000 clones, about 50% of them singletons. This TCR came from a man aged 18-30 years in good health. Sequenced: Tregs from blood.

CDR3 sequence (DNA): TGTGCCAGCAGCTTAGTTTCTCCTAGCGGGGGGGTGCAGTATTTT. Encoded protein: CASSLVSPSGGVQYF. The V call is TRBV7-2, the J call TRBJ2-3; TRBD2 agrees at 12 bases. Germline lookup yields CDR1 SGHTA and CDR2 FQGNSA. The CDR3 has 15 residues. V lost 1 base and J lost 11; bases outside the gene matches: 7.